A single sample gave rise to the 25 T cell receptor beta chains below, sequenced in a study of preoperative IRX-2 immunotherapy in early breast cancer. Repertoires were generated with immunoSEQ multiplex PCR, while TCRdb's copy carries only in-frame clones and drops some. The repertoire holds roughly 43,000 clones, about 95% seen once, with over 1.5% in the top ten. The sample's treatment: preoperative locoregional IRX-2 cytokine immunotherapy. The specimen comprised tumor tissue, sampled after IRX-2 immunotherapy. Receptors originate from a human donor with breast cancer.

This clone was seen only a few times. The chain links TRBV19 to TRBJ1-1; D remains ambiguous. The germline V and J ends were trimmed by 6 bases and 4 bases, with 6 bases remaining between them. Germline values: CDR1 LNHDA, CDR2 SQIVND (reference sequence). The CDR3 contains 11 residues. The CDR3 region has the DNA TGTGCCAGTAGATGGTCCACTGAAGCTTTCTTT. It translates to CASRWSTEAFF.

This chain uses TRBV28 with TRBJ2-7; possibly TRBD1 for D (6 bases). The CDR3 totals 13 residues. The germline CDR1 and CDR2 sequences are MDHEN and SYDVKM. The germline V and J ends were trimmed by 11 bases and 4 bases, with 18 bases remaining between them. CDR3 residues: CASERWDTYEQYF. The CDR3 DNA sequence: TGTGCCTCCGAACGGTGGGACACTTACGAGCAGTACTTC.

The V gene is TRBV6-6, the J gene TRBJ2-7, with D unresolved. V lost 2 bases and J lost 2, with 16 bases in between. The CDR3 has 16 residues. Looked up from germline, CDR1 is MNHNY and CDR2 is SVGAGI (reference sequence). CDR3 sequence (DNA): TGTGCCAGCAGTTACACGGCGGAACCGATTCCCTACGAGCAGTACTTC. Translation: CASSYTAEPIPYEQYF.

The rearrangement links TRBV10-3 to TRBJ2-5; a weak D match, TRBD2 (6 bases). Germline V gene data show CDR1 as ENHRY and CDR2 as SYGVKD. This CDR3 contains 14 residues. V was clipped by 6 bases and J by 5 bases, with 16 bases between them. The CDR3 bases are TGTGCCATCAGCCCGGGGGTAGCTGCGGAGACCCAGTACTTC. It specifies CAISPGVAAETQYF.

The chain recombines TRBV19 with TRBJ2-7; D is possibly TRBD2 (5 bases). The CDR3 contains 14 residues. V lost 9 bases and J lost 3, with 18 bases in between. The V gene's germline CDR1 is LNHDA and CDR2 SQIVND (reference sequence). The CDR3 here is CASGKGSNVYEQYF. CDR3 DNA sequence: TGTGCCAGCGGGAAGGGCAGCAACGTCTACGAGCAGTACTTC.

Here the CDR3 reads CASSYGVYNSPLHF. The CDR3 DNA reads TGTGCCAGCAGTTACGGGGTCTATAATTCACCCCTCCACTTT. The chain has TRBV6-5 and TRBJ1-6; D is uncertain. Germline V CDR1 and CDR2: MNHEY, SVGAGI. The CDR3 consists of 14 residues. Trimming removed 2 bases at V and 3 bases at J, with 5 bases between.

The chain uses TRBV18 and TRBJ1-4, with a tentative D call TRBD1 (6 bases). CDR3 length: 14 amino acids. With 3 bases removed from V and 8 bases from J, the gap between germline ends came to 13 bases. Looked up from germline, CDR1 is KGHSH and CDR2 is LQKENI. In DNA form, the CDR3 reads TGTGCCAGCTCACCTGACAGGAGTGGCGAAAAACTGTTTTTT. It specifies CASSPDRSGEKLFF. The full variable domain, its missing parts supplied by reference TRBV18 and TRBJ1-4, is NAGVMQNPRHLVRRRGQEARLRCSPMKGHSHVYWYRQLPEEGLKFMVYLQKENIIDESGMPKERFSAEFPKEGPSILRIQQVVRGDSAAYFCASSPDRSGEKLFFGSGTQLSVL.

This clone was counted a few times. The chain recombines TRBV7-6 with TRBJ1-5; weak D call: TRBD1 (5 bases). Germline V lookup: CDR1 SGHVS, CDR2 FNYEAQ. The CDR3 covers 16 residues. V was clipped by 5 bases and J by 0 bases, with 14 bases between them. Here the CDR3 reads CASSQAWGGSNQPQHF. The CDR3 nucleotides read TGTGCCAGCAGCCAGGCGTGGGGGGGTAGCAATCAGCCCCAGCATTTT.

This clone was found once. An end of the junction does not agree with germline; a read error may underlie this. The gene calls are TRBV7-2 and TRBJ1-1; D gene unclear. The CDR3 extends over 13 amino acids. Germline CDR1 and CDR2: SGHTA and FQGNSA. DNA of the CDR3: TGTGCCAGCAGCTCGCACGGGAACACTAAAGCTTTCTTT. It yields the protein CASSSHGNTKAFF.

CDR3 DNA: TGTGCCAGCAGCTCTACCGGGACTAGCGGGAGGTACAATGAGCAGTTCTTC. As protein: CASSSTGTSGRYNEQFF. This chain uses TRBV7-3 with TRBJ2-1; 15 bases align to TRBD2. J lost 4 bases, V lost 4 bases, and 5 bases had no gene match. CDR1 and CDR2 from the germline V gene are SGHTA and FQGTGA. The CDR3 runs to 17 residues.

The rearrangement links TRBV7-9 to TRBJ1-1; D uncertain. Trimming removed 5 bases from V and 5 bases from J, with 12 bases in between. Germline V lookup: CDR1 SEHNR, CDR2 FQNEAQ (reference sequence). This CDR3 contains 13 residues. CDR3 DNA sequence: TGTGCCAGCAGCCTCACCCTCAGGACTGAAGCTTTCTTT. It specifies CASSLTLRTEAFF.

V usage is TRBV11-3 and J usage is TRBJ2-1, with D perhaps matching TRBD2 (5 bases). This CDR3 contains 15 residues. Trimming stripped 1 base from V and 7 bases from J, with 14 bases between. Looked up from germline, CDR1 is SGHNT and CDR2 is YENEEA. Here the CDR3 reads CASSLGLHGKNEQFF. The CDR3 coding sequence is TGTGCCAGCAGCTTAGGTTTGCACGGGAAGAATGAGCAGTTCTTC.

V and J are TRBV4-3 and TRBJ1-2; D is uncertain. The germline V gene has CDR1 LGHNA and CDR2 YSLEER. There are 15 residues in the CDR3. Trimming stripped 1 base from V and 0 bases from J, with 9 bases between. The DNA of the CDR3 is TGCGCCAGCAGCCAAGTATACCCTCCTAACTATGGCTACACCTTC. Its translation: CASSQVYPPNYGYTF.

V and J are TRBV21-1 and TRBJ2-1; the table's D call, TRBD2, was not checked against the DNA. TRBV21-1 is designated a pseudogene. The CDR3 covers 14 residues. CDR3 DNA: TGTGCCAGCAGGGCAGCGGGAGGAACGAGTAAGCAGTTCTTC. Amino acid sequence: CASRAAGGTSKQFF.

V and J are TRBV6-5 and TRBJ1-4, with TRBD1 as a possible D gene (5 bases). The CDR3 runs to 11 residues. V lost 6 bases and J lost 8, with 7 bases in between. Germline CDR1 reads MNHEY; CDR2 reads SVGAGI. CDR3 amino acids: CASRWGEKLFF. The CDR3 region has the DNA TGTGCCAGCAGATGGGGGGAAAAACTGTTTTTT.

The rearrangement uses TRBV7-9 and TRBJ2-5, with D possibly TRBD2 on 6 matching bases. The CDR3 has 13 amino acids. V was pared by 6 bases and J by 7 bases, with 15 bases between. The germline gives CDR1 SEHNR, CDR2 FQNEAQ (reference sequence). CDR3 coding DNA: TGTGCCAGCAGGGAGTACCACGGGGGGACCCAGTACTTC. Translation gives CASREYHGGTQYF.

The chain employs TRBV30 and TRBJ2-1; the D call may be TRBD1 or TRBD2 (6 bases each). Trimming removed 6 bases from V and 3 bases from J, with 18 bases in between. Germline V gene lookup returns CDR1 GTSNPN and CDR2 SVGIG (reference sequence). The CDR3 has 15 amino acids. The CDR3 sequence: CACALVGGVYNEQFF. CDR3 nucleotides: TGTGCCTGTGCGTTAGTGGGGGGCGTCTACAATGAGCAGTTCTTC.

The V call is TRBV5-1, the J call TRBJ1-5, with 8 positions matching TRBD1. J lost 7 bases, V lost 2 bases, and 8 bases had no gene match. Germline V gene data show CDR1 as SGHRS and CDR2 as YFSETQ. The CDR3 has 15 amino acids. CDR3 sequence (DNA): TGCGCCAGCAGCTTAGCAGGGGGCGCGGAGCAGCCCCAGCATTTT. Encoded protein: CASSLAGGAEQPQHF. Looking up the rest from reference TRBV5-1 and TRBJ1-5 gives the full variable domain: KAGVTQTPRYLIKTRGQQVTLSCSPISGHRSVSWYQQTPGQGLQFLFEYFSETQRNKGNFPGRFSGRQFSNSRSEMNVSTLELGDSALYLCASSLAGGAEQPQHFGDGTRLSIL.

J is TRBJ2-7 and V is TRBV15, with 7 bases aligning to TRBD1. The CDR3 length is 14 residues. V lost 0 bases to trimming and J lost 2 bases; unmatched junction nucleotides: 1. CDR1 and CDR2 from the germline V gene are LNHNV and YYDKDF (reference sequence). The CDR3 region has the DNA TGTGCCACCAGCAGAGAACAGGGGCCCTACGAGCAGTACTTC. Its protein is CATSREQGPYEQYF.

This rearrangement joins TRBV4-1 to TRBJ2-2; 11 bases are shared with TRBD1. Germline V gives CDR1 MGHRA, CDR2 YSYEKL. V lost 4 bases, J lost 2 bases, and 9 bases stayed unmatched. The CDR3 sequence is 18 residues long. The chain's CDR3 is CASSRGQGAPGNTGELFF. CDR3 coding DNA: TGCGCCAGCAGCCGAGGACAGGGGGCGCCGGGAAACACCGGGGAGCTGTTTTTT.

The chain links TRBV18 to TRBJ1-2; 9 bases match TRBD1. The CDR3 contains 15 residues. Germline CDR1 reads KGHSH; CDR2 reads LQKENI. V shed 6 bases, J shed 4 bases, and the junction held 9 bases outside the gene matches. The CDR3 protein is CASSLDRGNSYGYTF. CDR3 sequence (DNA): TGTGCCAGCTCCCTGGACAGGGGAAATAGCTATGGCTACACCTTC.

This chain links TRBV11-2 with TRBJ2-5; 7 bases are a match to TRBD1. CDR1 is SGHAT and CDR2 is FQNNGV in the germline V gene. V dropped 5 bases and J dropped 5; count of bases not matched to a gene: 8. The CDR3 runs 14 residues. CDR3 DNA: TGTGCCAGCAGCCCCGGGACAGCCGGGGAGACCCAGTACTTC. Translating it yields CASSPGTAGETQYF.

The genes are TRBV9 and TRBJ2-7, with unresolved D. CDR1 and CDR2 (germline): SGDLS, YYNGEE. Deletions cut 1 base from V and 2 bases from J, with 13 bases between. The CDR3 consists of 15 residues. The CDR3 spells CASSVLPSETYEQYF. The CDR3 DNA reads TGTGCCAGCAGCGTACTACCCAGCGAGACCTACGAGCAGTACTTC.

CDR3 bases: TGCGCCAGCAGTGAGTCTAGGACAGATGCTAACTATGGCTACACCTTC. Its protein product is CASSESRTDANYGYTF. The genes are TRBV10-2 and TRBJ1-2, with D perhaps matching TRBD1 (6 bases). V shed 0 bases and J shed 0 bases, with 11 bases lying between them. This CDR3 contains 16 residues. CDR1 is WSHSY, CDR2 SAAADI, per germline.

J is TRBJ2-1 and V is TRBV19, with a weak D call TRBD2 (5 bases). The V end lost 5 bases, the J end lost 4 bases, and 12 bases lay between the germline ends. In germline, CDR1 is LNHDA, CDR2 SQIVND (reference sequence). The CDR3 has 14 residues. CDR3 nucleotides: TGTGCCAGTAGTCGGGGTCGCGGGTACAATGAGCAGTTCTTC. Translating it yields CASSRGRGYNEQFF.